Below are 7 T cell receptor beta chains sequenced from a single sample in a study of cytomegalovirus exposure and HLA in healthy donors (dated by TCRdb to the late 2010s). Libraries were built with the immunoSEQ multiplex PCR assay. For the multiplex PCR, a mixture combining 60 forward primers for TCR Vbeta segments and 13 reverse primers for TCR Jbeta segments was used. TCRdb stores this immuneACCESS table with in-frame sequences only. Part of the clones is absent; in the studies checked, under half of the shortfall reflects unresolved V genes, and no reason is known for the rest. Counted in this sample were 150,000 or so clones; over 75% of them appeared once. The ten largest clones capture 1% to 1.5% of the sample. Material for sequencing was PBMCs. All receptors come from a man in his forties or fifties in good health and CMV-seropositive.

This rearrangement joins TRBV5-1 to TRBJ1-6, with D tentatively TRBD1 (5 bases). Germline V gives CDR1 SGHRS, CDR2 YFSETQ. This CDR3 contains 12 residues. V gave up 2 bases and J gave up 8 bases, with 5 bases separating them. CDR3 DNA: TGCGCCAGCAGCTTAGGGGATTCACCCCTCCACTTT. This gives the protein CASSLGDSPLHF.

The chain couples TRBV4-1 to TRBJ1-1, with TRBD1 identical over 7 bases. Germline V gives CDR1 MGHRA, CDR2 YSYEKL. The V gene end was trimmed by 8 bases and the J gene end by 6 bases; junction bases not matched to a gene: 12. The CDR3 spans 14 residues. CDR3 residues: CASRVGTALSEAFF. The CDR3 DNA is TGCGCCAGCCGGGTAGGGACAGCCCTTTCTGAAGCTTTCTTT.

This chain joins TRBV7-9 and TRBJ2-3; TRBD1 matches 9 bases. Germline loops: CDR1 SEHNR, CDR2 FQNEAQ (reference sequence). The ends lost 5 bases at V and 6 bases at J; junction bases unmatched: 12. This CDR3 spans 16 amino acids. The CDR3 DNA reads TGTGCCAGCAGCCCGCCCGGGACAGGGAGGTTGGATACGCAGTATTTT. This gives the protein CASSPPGTGRLDTQYF. Variable domain in full (rest from reference TRBV7-9 and TRBJ2-3): DTGVSQNPRHKITKRGQNVTFRCDPISEHNRLYWYRQTLGQGPEFLTYFQNEAQLEKSRLLSDRFSAERPKGSFSTLEIQRTEQGDSAMYLCASSPPGTGRLDTQYFGPGTRLTVL.

The V call is TRBV7-9, the J call TRBJ2-4; tentatively, D is TRBD2 (6 bases). The CDR3 is 15 residues long. Per germline, CDR1 SEHNR and CDR2 FQNEAQ (reference sequence). V dropped 2 bases and J dropped 6 bases, with 14 bases sitting between them. Here the CDR3 DNA reads TGTGCCAGCAGCTTACTCGCTGTGGGGGGAAACATTCAGTACTTC. Translating it yields CASSLLAVGGNIQYF.

This clone was detected only a few times. This chain joins TRBV6-7 and TRBJ2-5, with D possibly TRBD2 on 5 matching bases. TRBV6-7 falls under the ORF class, with uncertain function. The V gene lost 7 bases and the J gene lost 4 bases, with 25 bases spanning the gap. The CDR3 sequence is 17 residues long. The CDR3 loop reads CASTIRPRGMVGETQYF. The CDR3 nucleotides read TGTGCCAGCACCATAAGGCCCCGAGGGATGGTAGGAGAGACCCAGTACTTC.

The table lists this clone with a few counts. The chain carries TRBV10-2 and TRBJ2-2; D may be TRBD2 (5 bases). V lost 5 bases, J lost 6 bases, and 13 bases lay in between. The CDR3 extends over 14 amino acids. CDR1 is WSHSY and CDR2 is SAAADI in the germline V gene. The CDR3 nucleotides are TGCGCCAGCAGTTCGTCTAGAGGGTCCGGGGAGCTGTTTTTT. Its translation: CASSSSRGSGELFF.

The rearrangement links TRBV4-1 to TRBJ1-1; 7 bases align to TRBD1. V lost 5 bases, J lost 0 bases, and 6 bases stayed unmatched. This CDR3 spans 15 amino acids. Germline V gene sequence: CDR1 MGHRA, CDR2 YSYEKL. The CDR3 coding sequence is TGCGCCAGCAGCTCGCGGACAGGTATGAACACTGAAGCTTTCTTT. Amino acids: CASSSRTGMNTEAFF.